The 12 T cell receptor beta chains presented below share a single source sample, sequenced in a study of regulatory T cells in long-lasting Graves disease. HTBI primers from iRepertoire and Arm-PCR of CDR3 regions yielded the TCR beta libraries. TCRdb ran MiXCR on the multiplex PCR reads and lists one entry per CDR3 protein. The sample lists 560,000 or so distinct CDR3 sequences; about 16% were seen once. This sample's time point: newly diagnosed GD, antithyroid drugs for less than 3 months. RNA isolated from PBMCs was used to make the TCR library. These data also featured in a second study, about T cells in Graves' hyperthyroidism and ophthalmopathy.

Specimen: peripheral blood mononuclear cells (PBMCs), collected at new diagnosis, from a patient treated with antithyroid drugs. These receptors all come from a man aged 18 to 30 with Graves disease.

This clonotype occurred many times. The rearrangement links TRBV11-3 to TRBJ2-5, with D maybe TRBD1 (6 bases). CDR3 length: 15 amino acids. Per the germline V gene, CDR1 is SGHNT and CDR2 is YENEEA. V gave up 1 base and J gave up 1 base, with 10 bases separating them. CDR3 in amino acids: CASSLGGQVQETQYF. CDR3 DNA: TGTGCCAGCAGCTTAGGGGGGCAGGTCCAAGAGACCCAGTACTTC.

This rearrangement joins TRBV10-2 to TRBJ1-5; 10 nucleotides match TRBD1. V dropped 2 bases and J dropped 2; count of bases not matched to a gene: 9. Germline lookup yields CDR1 WSHSY and CDR2 SAAADI. This CDR3 is built from 18 residues. CDR3 protein: CASSEGAGQGIGNQPQHF. The CDR3 DNA sequence: TGCGCCAGCAGTGAGGGAGCGGGACAGGGGATTGGCAATCAGCCCCAGCATTTT.

This clonotype showed up just a few times. The CDR3 here is CSASTGAPFGTEAFF. For the CDR3, the DNA is TGCAGTGCTAGCACAGGGGCCCCCTTCGGCACTGAAGCTTTCTTT. The chain carries TRBV20-1 and TRBJ1-1; 7 positions agree with TRBD1. In germline, CDR1 is DFQATT, CDR2 SNEGSKA (reference sequence). The junction had 11 bases not matched to a gene; V was cut back by 3 bases and J by 4 bases. The CDR3 totals 15 residues.

Many counts were recorded for this clonotype. V gene TRBV11-2 combines with J gene TRBJ2-3; D possibly corresponds to TRBD1 (6 bases). Trimming left V 0 bases short and J 3 bases short, with 10 bases between. The CDR3 covers 15 residues. Germline CDR1 reads SGHAT; CDR2 reads FQNNGV. CDR3 amino acids: CASSLDAQGTDTQYF. CDR3 in DNA: TGTGCCAGCAGCTTAGACGCTCAGGGGACAGATACGCAGTATTTT.

This clonotype turned up a few times. The junction shows a germline mismatch at one end, possibly a read error. This chain connects TRBV11-2 to TRBJ1-1; D call uncertain. Germline V gene sequence: CDR1 SGHAT, CDR2 FQNNGV. The CDR3 is 12 amino acids. CDR3 nucleotide sequence: TGTGCCAGCAGCTCTCTAAGGGCACTGATTCCCTTT. Translated: CASSSLRALIPF.

This clonotype was recorded many times. The rearrangement joins TRBV11-3 to TRBJ2-1; TRBD1 matches at 8 bases. V was pared by 5 bases and J by 4 bases, with 7 bases of the junction left unmatched. CDR1 and CDR2 from the germline V gene are SGHNT and YENEEA. This CDR3 spans 15 amino acids. CDR3 amino acids: CASSSRDRPYNEQFF. The CDR3 DNA follows: TGTGCCAGCAGCAGCCGGGACAGGCCATACAATGAGCAGTTCTTC.

The rearrangement links TRBV4-1 to TRBJ1-5, with D unclear. V was shortened by 0 bases and J by 1 base, with 4 bases between the two germline ends. CDR3 length: 14 amino acids. CDR1 is MGHRA, CDR2 YSYEKL, per germline. In nucleotides, the CDR3 is TGCGCCAGCAGCCAAGATAAGAGCAATCAGCCCCAGCATTTT. Translating it yields CASSQDKSNQPQHF.

This clonotype was counted a few times. This sequence joins TRBV10-2 and TRBJ2-7; D is possibly TRBD1 (5 bases). The CDR3 runs to 13 residues. Germline V gives CDR1 WSHSY, CDR2 SAAADI. V was cut by 8 bases and J by 1 base, with 12 bases left in between. This chain's CDR3 is CASGALVSYEQYF. As DNA, the CDR3 is TGCGCCAGCGGGGCTCTAGTTTCCTACGAGCAGTACTTC.

In this sample, this clonotype turned up a few times. V gene TRBV7-9 combines with J gene TRBJ2-7, with D uncertain. Germline V gene lookup returns CDR1 SEHNR and CDR2 FQNEAQ (reference sequence). Trimming took off 5 bases at V and 3 bases at J, with 17 bases between the two ends. The CDR3 covers 15 residues. The CDR3 nucleotides read TGTGCCAGCAGCCCCCCTGCCCAGTGGGGCTACGAGCAGTACTTC. Encoded protein: CASSPPAQWGYEQYF.

The gene calls are TRBV18 and TRBJ2-3; D perhaps matches TRBD2 (6 bases). Per germline, CDR1 KGHSH and CDR2 LQKENI. Trimming stripped 3 bases from V and 6 bases from J, with 16 bases between. The CDR3 runs to 15 residues. Here the CDR3 DNA reads TGTGCCAGCTCACCCGCGGGACCGCCGTGGGATACGCAGTATTTT. It yields the protein CASSPAGPPWDTQYF.

DNA of the CDR3: TGTGCCAGCAGCTTAGGGCCCCTGGCGGCAGGCACCGGGGAGCTGTTTTTT. As protein: CASSLGPLAAGTGELFF. The chain combines TRBV7-8 with TRBJ2-2, with D uncertain. The V end was cut by 1 base, the J end by 4 bases, with 16 bases between. The CDR3 is 17 amino acids. Germline values: CDR1 SGHVS, CDR2 FQNEAQ.

This clonotype turned up a few times. This chain joins TRBV30 and TRBJ1-5; D is unclear. The germline V and J ends were trimmed by 2 bases and 10 bases, with 15 bases remaining between them. CDR1 GTSNPN and CDR2 SVGIG come from the germline V gene (reference sequence). This CDR3 has 13 amino acids. The CDR3, as DNA: TGTGCCTGGAGTAGGGTAGAGGGTTCTCCCCAGCATTTT. Amino acids: CAWSRVEGSPQHF.